This paragraph reports one TCR beta chain. Blood CD8+ and CD4+ T cells underwent high-throughput TCR beta sequencing. Isolation of CD8+ and CD4+ T cells was performed negatively, whereas enrichment of TEMRA cells was done by FACS. The CDR3 totals 13 residues. Germline V gene data show CDR1 as LGHNT and CDR2 as FRNRAP. The germline V and J ends were trimmed by 11 bases and 4 bases, with 18 bases remaining between them. Random hexamers were used to reverse transcribe the RNA input (about 0.45 to 1 ug). TCR beta CDR3 was amplified by immunoSEQ multiplex PCR. This amplification extended across 54 Vbeta and 13 Jbeta segments. TCRdb processed the immunoSEQ multiplex PCR reads anew with MiXCR; each CDR3 protein has one entry. The sample holds approximately 76,000 distinct CDR3 sequences, just under 95% seen once. This specimen comes from a study of CD8 T cells in Susac syndrome.

The clonotype originates from a human donor with multiple sclerosis. V usage is TRBV12-5 and J usage is TRBJ2-7, with D perhaps given as TRBD1 or TRBD2 (5 bases each). Sequencing was done on a sample of CD8+ T cells from PBMCs. In DNA form, the CDR3 reads TGTGCTTCCACCTCGGGACCGAAGTACGAGCAGTACTTC. Amino acids: CASTSGPKYEQYF.